Listed here are 17 T cell receptor beta chains from one sample, sequenced in a study of T cells after yellow fever vaccination. MiXCR, run by TCRdb on the 5' RACE reads, gives a single entry per CDR3 protein. The sample records about 340,000 distinct CDR3 sequences, approximately 12% being singletons. The sequences come from CD4+ T cells sorted from PBMCs, collected 15 days after the yellow fever booster vaccination. The receptors were gathered from a young man who received the YFV17D yellow fever vaccine.

This clonotype was seen repeatedly, ten times or more. The chain recombines TRBV24-1 with TRBJ2-2; D not certain. Per the germline V gene, CDR1 is KGHDR and CDR2 is SFDVKD. The V end lost 5 bases, the J end lost 5 bases, and 8 bases lay between the germline ends. The CDR3 totals 13 residues. CDR3 protein: CATSVDGTGELFF. The CDR3 nucleotides read TGTGCCACCAGTGTCGACGGTACCGGGGAGCTGTTTTTT.

This clonotype was detected many times. The genes are TRBV7-2 and TRBJ2-7, with TRBD2 matching 7 bases. The CDR3 sequence is 13 residues long. The germline CDR1 and CDR2 sequences are SGHTA and FQGNSA. Trimming cost V 2 bases and J 4 bases; bases outside gene matches: 2. CDR3 nucleotide sequence: TGTGCCAGCAGCTTACAGCGGGGTTACGAGCAGTACTTC. It is translated as CASSLQRGYEQYF.

The chain employs TRBV5-1 and TRBJ2-3; possibly TRBD1 for D (5 bases). The CDR3 has 14 residues. Trimming took off 0 bases at V and 5 bases at J, with 10 bases between the two ends. From germline, CDR1 is SGHRS and CDR2 YFSETQ. CDR3 sequence reads: CASSLGVREDTQYF. CDR3 coding DNA: TGCGCCAGCAGCTTGGGGGTCAGGGAAGATACGCAGTATTTT.

This clonotype showed up just a few times. The chain joins TRBV7-8 to TRBJ2-1, with 8 positions matching TRBD2. The CDR3 totals 14 residues. V dropped 5 bases and J dropped 10; count of bases not matched to a gene: 10. Looked up from germline, CDR1 is SGHVS and CDR2 is FQNEAQ. The CDR3 nucleotides read TGTGCCAGCAGCCCACGGACTAGCTCCAAGGAGCAGTTCTTC. As protein: CASSPRTSSKEQFF.

This clonotype appeared many times. The J gene is TRBJ2-5, the V gene TRBV7-9; tentatively, D is TRBD1 (6 bases). The germline V gene encodes CDR1 SEHNR and CDR2 FQNEAQ (reference sequence). This CDR3 has 17 amino acids. With 6 bases removed from V and 4 bases from J, the gap between germline ends came to 24 bases. CDR3 region: CASSSGRDTQIGETQYF. CDR3 nucleotide sequence: TGTGCCAGCAGTTCAGGCCGGGACACCCAAATTGGAGAGACCCAGTACTTC.

The rearrangement links TRBV6-1 to TRBJ2-7; 8 nucleotides match TRBD1. The ends lost 1 base at V and 0 bases at J; junction bases unmatched: 2. From germline, CDR1 is MNHNS and CDR2 SASEGT. This CDR3 has 15 residues. CDR3 sequence: CASSEGTGNSYEQYV. The CDR3 nucleotides read TGTGCCAGCAGTGAAGGGACAGGGAACTCCTACGAGCAGTACGTC.

The V gene is TRBV12-3 or TRBV12-4, the J gene TRBJ2-7; TRBD1 matches at 10 bases. The CDR3 runs 13 residues. The ends lost 6 bases at V and 4 bases at J; junction bases unmatched: 3. The CDR3 DNA is TGTGCCAGCAGCCGGGGACAGGGGTACGAGCAGTACGTC. Protein product: CASSRGQGYEQYV.

The chain uses TRBV20-1 and TRBJ2-7; D remains unclear. From germline, CDR1 is DFQATT and CDR2 SNEGSKA (reference sequence). The CDR3 runs 16 residues. V dropped 1 base and J dropped 3 bases, with 19 bases sitting between them. The CDR3, as DNA: TGCAGTGCTAGAGGCCCTAAGCTAGGTTTTGTCTACGAGCAGTACTTC. It specifies CSARGPKLGFVYEQYF.

This clonotype showed up many times. The V call is TRBV4-2, the J call TRBJ1-2; D gene unclear. The V gene lost 0 bases and the J gene lost 0 bases, with 8 bases spanning the gap. The CDR3 sequence is 15 residues long. Germline lookup yields CDR1 LGHNA and CDR2 YNFKEQ. CDR3 residues: CASSQDHSANYGYTF. The DNA for the CDR3 is TGTGCCAGCAGCCAAGATCACAGTGCTAACTATGGCTACACCTTC.

In this sample, this clonotype turned up a few times. The rearrangement joins TRBV5-1 to TRBJ1-5, with D possibly being TRBD1 (5 bases). Germline V gene lookup returns CDR1 SGHRS and CDR2 YFSETQ. Trimming took off 3 bases at V and 7 bases at J, with 11 bases between the two ends. CDR3 length: 13 amino acids. This chain's CDR3 is CASSWAGRQPQHF. CDR3 DNA sequence: TGCGCCAGCAGCTGGGCAGGGAGGCAGCCCCAGCATTTT.

This clonotype showed up just a few times. The rearrangement uses TRBV28 and TRBJ2-5, with a weak D call TRBD1 (6 bases). Trimming left V 4 bases short and J 5 bases short, with 11 bases between. CDR3 length equals 13 residues. Germline CDR1 is MDHEN and CDR2 is SYDVKM. In nucleotides, the CDR3 is TGTGCCAGCAGTTCCCCTCAGGGGGAGACCCAGTACTTC. Translated: CASSSPQGETQYF. Full variable domain (remainder filled in from reference TRBV28 and TRBJ2-5): DVKVTQSSRYLVKRTGEKVFLECVQDMDHENMFWYRQDPGLGLRLIYFSYDVKMKEKGDIPEGYSVSREKKERFSLILESASTNQTSMYLCASSSPQGETQYFGPGTRLLVL.

This clonotype has a handful of counts. This rearrangement joins TRBV12-3 or TRBV12-4 to TRBJ2-5; a weak D match, TRBD2 (6 bases). V dropped 3 bases and J dropped 5 bases, with 13 bases sitting between them. There are 14 residues in the CDR3. CDR3 nucleotides: TGTGCCAGCAGTTTGTCGGGCGGGGTTGAGACCCAGTACTTC. Translated, it gives CASSLSGGVETQYF.

This clonotype showed up just a few times. The V and J genes are TRBV6-6 and TRBJ2-1; no reliable D call. V lost 5 bases, J lost 0 bases, and 14 bases lay in between. Germline CDR1 is MNHNY and CDR2 is SVGAGI (reference sequence). The CDR3 length is 16 residues. The CDR3 is CASSNQGGSSYNEQFF. The CDR3 DNA follows: TGTGCCAGCAGTAACCAAGGTGGAAGCTCCTACAATGAGCAGTTCTTC.

In its sample, this clonotype was seen a few times. The gene calls are TRBV4-3 and TRBJ1-6, with D maybe TRBD1 (6 bases). Trimming cost V 5 bases and J 0 bases, with 17 bases left between them. The length of the CDR3 is 18 residues. Germline CDR1 and CDR2: LGHNA and YSLEER. CDR3 loop: CASSTEGGPSSYNSPLHF. The CDR3 DNA follows: TGCGCCAGCAGCACGGAAGGGGGGCCCAGCTCCTATAATTCACCCCTCCACTTT.

This clonotype was picked up a small number of times. V gene TRBV20-1 combines with J gene TRBJ1-2; D gene unclear. Deletions cut 5 bases from V and 3 bases from J, with 10 bases between. The CDR3 is made up of 12 amino acids. CDR1 DFQATT and CDR2 SNEGSKA come from the germline V gene (reference sequence). The CDR3 DNA sequence: TGCAGTGCTCCGGACGGATACTATGGCTACACCTTC. Translation gives CSAPDGYYGYTF.

This clonotype was seen a few times. V gene TRBV7-6 combines with J gene TRBJ1-5; 8 bases fit TRBD1. This CDR3 comprises 13 residues. Per germline, CDR1 SGHVS and CDR2 FNYEAQ. V trimming: 4 bases; J trimming: 10 bases; junction bases outside the gene matches: 6. CDR3 bases: TGTGCCAGCAGCTCAGGACAGGGTAAACCCCAGCATTTT. It yields the protein CASSSGQGKPQHF.

This clonotype was observed a handful of times. The CDR3 here is CSVGELRAKNIQYF. For the CDR3, the DNA is TGCAGCGTTGGGGAGCTCAGAGCCAAAAACATTCAGTACTTC. The V and J genes are TRBV29-1 and TRBJ2-4; D perhaps matches TRBD2 (5 bases). Germline V gene lookup returns CDR1 SQVTM and CDR2 ANQGSEA. Trimming cost V 4 bases and J 0 bases, with 10 bases left between them. The CDR3 is made up of 14 amino acids.